This T cell receptor beta chain was recovered during a study of cytomegalovirus exposure and HLA in healthy donors. Whole-study context: Researchers previously reported finding just under 120 million unique TCR beta sequences from approximately 200 million T cells. Findings of the study overall: The authors enumerated under 200 TCR beta chains as linked to cytomegalovirus. Reports showed the classifier diagnosing cytomegalovirus status with high specificity and sensitivity.

Each donor's status was that of a healthy bone marrow donor. PCR was performed using 60 Vbeta and 13 Jbeta primers. The table came from immunoSEQ multiplex PCR; TCRdb's copy has only in-frame clones and leaves some out. Found here are about 58,000 clones; the top ten clones hold roughly 2%. On this clone itself: Its matching antigen is unknown.

Germline assignment: CDR1 SGHNT and CDR2 YENEEA. V was clipped by 1 base and J by 7 bases, with 7 bases between them. The CDR3 spans 12 residues. The receptor's source is a woman under 30 in good health and CMV-seronegative. The J gene is TRBJ1-2, the V gene TRBV11-3, with no clear D. The specimen sequenced was PBMCs. The CDR3 DNA reads TGTGCCAGCAGCTTAGGCCGAGTTGGCTACACCTTC. Translated, it gives CASSLGRVGYTF.